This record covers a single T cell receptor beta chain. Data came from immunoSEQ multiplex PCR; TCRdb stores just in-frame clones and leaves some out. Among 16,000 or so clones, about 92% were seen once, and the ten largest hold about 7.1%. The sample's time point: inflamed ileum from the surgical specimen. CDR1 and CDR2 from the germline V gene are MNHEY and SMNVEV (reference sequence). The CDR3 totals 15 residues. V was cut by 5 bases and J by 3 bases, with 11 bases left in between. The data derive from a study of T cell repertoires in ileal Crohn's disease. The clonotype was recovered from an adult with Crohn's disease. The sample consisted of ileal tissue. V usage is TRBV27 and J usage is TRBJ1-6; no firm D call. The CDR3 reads CASSMDGLYNSPLHF. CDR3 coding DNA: TGTGCCAGCAGTATGGACGGACTCTATAATTCACCCCTCCACTTT.